This note documents a single T cell receptor (beta chain) sequence. The source of the sample is a study of blood T cell repertoires in COVID-19. Study at large: Whether acute or convalescent, the COVID-19 samples came from the United States, Italy and Spain. Sources were T cells, B-cell-depleted T cells, or PBMCs; the material itself was cDNA or gDNA.

Trimming took 8 bases from V and 2 from J; bases not matched to a gene: 3. The CDR3 length is 15 residues. Germline values: CDR1 LNHDA, CDR2 SQIVND (reference sequence). Original handling: Reference gene primer amplification gave nucleated cell count estimates. Sequenced by immunoSEQ multiplex PCR; TCRdb stores in-frame clones only, minus some. V and J calls and clone size follow that table, whereas D and trimming were derived from the DNA. In the table there are some 16,000 clones, around 83% of which are singletons. Sequencing was done on a sample of peripheral blood. The sequence was collected from a man of 80 years or more with active or convalescent COVID-19. The V call is TRBV19, the J call TRBJ1-4, with 12 nucleotides matching TRBD1. The CDR3: CASSGTGGTNEKLFF. As DNA, the CDR3 is TGTGCCAGTTCCGGGACAGGGGGCACTAATGAAAAACTGTTTTTT.